The source of this T cell receptor beta chain is a study of blood T cell repertoires in COVID-19. Study summary: COVID-19 samples, acute and convalescent, were from the United States, Italy and Spain. PBMCs, B-cell-depleted T cells, or T cells were the source of the cDNA or gDNA that made up the material.

Under the authors' procedure: Reference gene primer amplification gave estimated nucleated cell counts. The repertoire was sequenced with immunoSEQ multiplex PCR; TCRdb's copy has only in-frame clones and lacks some. The V and J calls and clone size are taken from that table; D and trimming were inferred from the DNA. This table holds about 100,000 clones, 87% found once. Sequenced input: peripheral blood. The receptor was isolated from a woman aged 45-59 years with COVID-19, enrolled during active disease.

This chain's CDR3 is CAWSGTGGTGELFF. Written as DNA, the CDR3 is TGTGCCTGGAGTGGGACAGGGGGTACTGGGGAGCTGTTTTTT. The rearrangement links TRBV30 to TRBJ2-2; 10 bases match TRBD1. Trimming at V came to 1 base and at J to 8 bases, leaving 4 bases not matched to a gene. The CDR3 totals 14 residues. Per germline, CDR1 GTSNPN and CDR2 SVGIG (reference sequence).